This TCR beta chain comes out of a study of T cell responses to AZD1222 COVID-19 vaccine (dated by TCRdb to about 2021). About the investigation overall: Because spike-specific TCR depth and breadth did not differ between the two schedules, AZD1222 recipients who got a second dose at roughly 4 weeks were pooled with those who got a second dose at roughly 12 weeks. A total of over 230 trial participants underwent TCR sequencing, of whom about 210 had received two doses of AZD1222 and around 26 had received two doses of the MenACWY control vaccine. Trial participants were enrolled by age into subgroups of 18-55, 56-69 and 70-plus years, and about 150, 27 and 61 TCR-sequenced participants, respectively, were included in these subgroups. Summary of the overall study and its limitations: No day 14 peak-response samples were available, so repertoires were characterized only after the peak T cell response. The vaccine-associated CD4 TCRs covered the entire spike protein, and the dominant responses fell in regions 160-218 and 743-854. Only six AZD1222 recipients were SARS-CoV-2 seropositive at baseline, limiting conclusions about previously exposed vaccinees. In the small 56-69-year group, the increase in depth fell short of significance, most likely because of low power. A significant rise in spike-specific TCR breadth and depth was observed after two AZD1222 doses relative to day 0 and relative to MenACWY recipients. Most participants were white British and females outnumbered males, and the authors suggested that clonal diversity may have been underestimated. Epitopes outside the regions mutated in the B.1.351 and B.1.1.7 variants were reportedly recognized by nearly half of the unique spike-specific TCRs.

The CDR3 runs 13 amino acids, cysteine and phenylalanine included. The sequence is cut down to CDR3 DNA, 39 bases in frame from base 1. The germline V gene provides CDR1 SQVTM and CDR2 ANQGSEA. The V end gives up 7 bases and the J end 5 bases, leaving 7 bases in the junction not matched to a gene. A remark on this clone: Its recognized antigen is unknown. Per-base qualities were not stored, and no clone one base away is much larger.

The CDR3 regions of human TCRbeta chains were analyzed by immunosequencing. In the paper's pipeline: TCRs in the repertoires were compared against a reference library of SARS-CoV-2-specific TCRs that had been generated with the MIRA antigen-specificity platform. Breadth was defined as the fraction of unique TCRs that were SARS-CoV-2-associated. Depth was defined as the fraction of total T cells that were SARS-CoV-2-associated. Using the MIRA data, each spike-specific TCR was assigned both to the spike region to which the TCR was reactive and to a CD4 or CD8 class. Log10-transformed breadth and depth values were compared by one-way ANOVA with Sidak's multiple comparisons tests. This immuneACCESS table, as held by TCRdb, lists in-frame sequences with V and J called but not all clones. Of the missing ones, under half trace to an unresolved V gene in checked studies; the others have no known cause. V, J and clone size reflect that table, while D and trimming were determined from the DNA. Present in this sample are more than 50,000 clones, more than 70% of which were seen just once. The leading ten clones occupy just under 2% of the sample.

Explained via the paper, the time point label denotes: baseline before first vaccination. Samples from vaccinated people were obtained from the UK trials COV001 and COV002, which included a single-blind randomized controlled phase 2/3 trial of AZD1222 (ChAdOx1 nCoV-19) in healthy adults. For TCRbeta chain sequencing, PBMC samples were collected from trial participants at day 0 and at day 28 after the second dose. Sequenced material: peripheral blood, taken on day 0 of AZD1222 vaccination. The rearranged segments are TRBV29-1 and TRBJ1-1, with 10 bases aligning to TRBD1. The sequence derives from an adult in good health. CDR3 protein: CSARQGAKTEAFF. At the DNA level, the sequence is TGCAGCGCTCGACAGGGGGCGAAGACTGAAGCTTTCTTT.